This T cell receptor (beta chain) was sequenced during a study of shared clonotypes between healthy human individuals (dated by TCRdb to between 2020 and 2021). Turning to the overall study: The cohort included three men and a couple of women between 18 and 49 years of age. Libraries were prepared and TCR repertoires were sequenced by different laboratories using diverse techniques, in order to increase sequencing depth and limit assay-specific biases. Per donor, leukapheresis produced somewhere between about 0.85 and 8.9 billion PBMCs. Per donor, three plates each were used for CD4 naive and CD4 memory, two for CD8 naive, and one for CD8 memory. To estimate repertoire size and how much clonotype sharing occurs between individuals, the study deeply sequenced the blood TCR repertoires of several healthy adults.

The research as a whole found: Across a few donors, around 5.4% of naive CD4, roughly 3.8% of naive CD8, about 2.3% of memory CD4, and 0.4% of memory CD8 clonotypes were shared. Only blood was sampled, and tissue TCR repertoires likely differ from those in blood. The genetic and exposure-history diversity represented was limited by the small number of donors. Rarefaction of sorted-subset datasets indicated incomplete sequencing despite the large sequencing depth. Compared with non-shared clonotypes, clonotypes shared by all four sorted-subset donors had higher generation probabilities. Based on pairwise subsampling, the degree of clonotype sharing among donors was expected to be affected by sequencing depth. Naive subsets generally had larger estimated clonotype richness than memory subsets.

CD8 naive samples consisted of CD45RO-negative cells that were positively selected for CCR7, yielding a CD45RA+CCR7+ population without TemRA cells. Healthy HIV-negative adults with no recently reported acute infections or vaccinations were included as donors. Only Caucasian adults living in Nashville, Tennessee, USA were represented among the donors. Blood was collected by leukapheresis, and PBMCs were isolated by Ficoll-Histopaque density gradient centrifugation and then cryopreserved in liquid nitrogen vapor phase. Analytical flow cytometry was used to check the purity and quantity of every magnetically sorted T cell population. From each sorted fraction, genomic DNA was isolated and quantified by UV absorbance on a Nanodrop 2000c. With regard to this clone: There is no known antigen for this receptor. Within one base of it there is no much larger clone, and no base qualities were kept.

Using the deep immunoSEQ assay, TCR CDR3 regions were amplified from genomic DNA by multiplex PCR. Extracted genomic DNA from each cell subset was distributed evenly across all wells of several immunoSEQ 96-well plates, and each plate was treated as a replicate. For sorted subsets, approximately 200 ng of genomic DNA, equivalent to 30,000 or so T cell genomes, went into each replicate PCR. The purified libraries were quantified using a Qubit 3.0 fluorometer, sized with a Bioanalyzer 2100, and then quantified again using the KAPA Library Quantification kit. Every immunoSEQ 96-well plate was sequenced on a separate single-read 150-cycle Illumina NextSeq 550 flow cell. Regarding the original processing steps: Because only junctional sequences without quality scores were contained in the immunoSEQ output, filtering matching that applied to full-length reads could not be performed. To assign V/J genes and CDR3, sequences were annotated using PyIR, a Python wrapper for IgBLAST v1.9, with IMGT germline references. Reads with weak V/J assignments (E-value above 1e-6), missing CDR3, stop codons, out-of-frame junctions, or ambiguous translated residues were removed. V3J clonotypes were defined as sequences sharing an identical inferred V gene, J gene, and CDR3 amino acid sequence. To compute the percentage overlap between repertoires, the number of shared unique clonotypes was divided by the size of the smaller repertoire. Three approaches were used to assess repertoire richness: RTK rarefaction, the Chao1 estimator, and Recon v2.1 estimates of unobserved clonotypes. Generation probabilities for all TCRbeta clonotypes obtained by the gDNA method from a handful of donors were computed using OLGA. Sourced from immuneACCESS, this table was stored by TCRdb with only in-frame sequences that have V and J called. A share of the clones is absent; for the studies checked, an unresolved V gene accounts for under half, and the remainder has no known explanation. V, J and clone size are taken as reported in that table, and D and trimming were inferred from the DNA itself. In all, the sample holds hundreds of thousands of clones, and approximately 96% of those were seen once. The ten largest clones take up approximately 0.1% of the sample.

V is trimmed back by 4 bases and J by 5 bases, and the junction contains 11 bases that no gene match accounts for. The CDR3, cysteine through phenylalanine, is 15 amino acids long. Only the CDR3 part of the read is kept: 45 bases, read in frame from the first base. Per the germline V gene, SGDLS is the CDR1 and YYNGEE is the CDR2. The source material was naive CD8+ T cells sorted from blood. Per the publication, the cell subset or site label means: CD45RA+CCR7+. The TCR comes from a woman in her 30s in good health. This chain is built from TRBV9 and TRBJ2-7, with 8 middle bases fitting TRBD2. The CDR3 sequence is CASSPNSGVPDEQYF. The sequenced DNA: TGTGCCAGCAGCCCAAATAGCGGGGTCCCTGACGAGCAGTACTTC.